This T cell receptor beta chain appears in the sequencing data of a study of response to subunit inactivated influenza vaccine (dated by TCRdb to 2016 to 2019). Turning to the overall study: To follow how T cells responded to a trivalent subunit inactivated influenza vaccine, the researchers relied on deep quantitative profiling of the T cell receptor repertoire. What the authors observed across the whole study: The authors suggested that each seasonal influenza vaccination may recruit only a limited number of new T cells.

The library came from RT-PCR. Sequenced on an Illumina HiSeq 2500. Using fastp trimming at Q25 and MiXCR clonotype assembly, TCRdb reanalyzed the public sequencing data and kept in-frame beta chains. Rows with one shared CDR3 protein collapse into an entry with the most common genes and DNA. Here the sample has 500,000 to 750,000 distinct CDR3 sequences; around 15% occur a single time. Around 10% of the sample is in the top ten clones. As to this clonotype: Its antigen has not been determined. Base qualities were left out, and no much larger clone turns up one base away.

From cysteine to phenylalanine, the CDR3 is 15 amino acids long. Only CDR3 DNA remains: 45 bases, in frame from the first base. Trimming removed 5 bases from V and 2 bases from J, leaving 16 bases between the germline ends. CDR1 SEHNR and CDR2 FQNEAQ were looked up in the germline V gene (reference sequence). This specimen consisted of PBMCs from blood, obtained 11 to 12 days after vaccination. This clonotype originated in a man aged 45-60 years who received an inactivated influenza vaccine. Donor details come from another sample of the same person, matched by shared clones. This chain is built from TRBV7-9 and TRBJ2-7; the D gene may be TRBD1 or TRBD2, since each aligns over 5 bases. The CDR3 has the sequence CASSQNRDLTYEQYF. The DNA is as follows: TGTGCCAGCAGCCAAAACCGGGACCTGACCTACGAGCAGTACTTC.